The source of this T cell receptor beta chain is a study of T-cell memory formation after mild COVID-19. Losses at the gene ends were 5 bases for V and 3 bases for J; bases not matched to a gene: 4. The CDR3 has 14 residues. Germline loops: CDR1 SGHTA, CDR2 FQGNSA. Using constant-segment primers, 5'RACE produced TCR alpha and TCR beta cDNA libraries carrying sample barcodes and UMIs. A single record per CDR3 protein comes from TCRdb applying MiXCR to the 5' RACE reads. This table has just over 60,000 distinct CDR3 sequences, around 10% appearing once. In its sample, this clonotype was seen a few times.

Sequences were obtained from PBMCs or a T cell subset sorted from them (not recorded which). J is TRBJ2-5 and V is TRBV7-2; 9 positions match TRBD2. The source of this sequence is a man between 18 and 29 years old who had mild COVID-19 (a few samples of this study predate the infection). Cell type and time point are not known. Here the CDR3 DNA reads TGTGCCAGCAGCCTCCAGCGGGGGGAAGAGACCCAGTACTTC. It codes for CASSLQRGEETQYF. Full variable domain (outside the CDR3, taken from reference TRBV7-2 and TRBJ2-5): GAGVSQSPSNKVTEKGKDVELRCDPISGHTALYWYRQSLGQGLEFLIYFQGNSAPDKSGLPSDRFSAERTGGSVSTLTIQRTQQEDSAVYLCASSLQRGEETQYFGPGTRLLVL.